This T cell receptor beta chain was obtained from a study of CD8+ T cells in alopecia areata. Across the study: Scoring of severity for treated patients was based on percentage of affected scalp area.

Reverse transcription of extracted RNA yielded cDNA, which provided the sequencing template. Assay used: immunoSEQ multiplex PCR; TCRdb lists only in-frame clones, some missing. The table shows around 120,000 clones, with 58% occurring only once. Treatment denoted: oral pan-JAK inhibitor, 5-10 mg twice daily. Germline V gives CDR1 SNHLY, CDR2 FYNNEI. The CDR3 contains 16 residues. Trimming left V 0 bases short and J 4 bases short, with 13 bases between. As concerns this clone: The antigen remains unidentified.

Findings of the study overall: Tofacitinib significantly decreased scalp clonality and expanded CD8+ clones among top 100.

The chain recombines TRBV2 with TRBJ1-5; D unclear. The TCR originated in a human donor with alopecia areata. Material: CD8+ T cells sorted from blood, obtained at week 4, from a patient treated with tofacitinib. The CDR3, as DNA: TGTGCCAGCAGTGAAGCCCGCCGATGGTCAAATCAGCCCCAGCATTTT. Its translation: CASSEARRWSNQPQHF.